Presented here are 30 T cell receptor beta chains from one specimen sequenced in a study of blood T cell repertoires in COVID-19 (dated by TCRdb to the early 2020s). Library generation was performed with the immunoSEQ multiplex PCR assay. TCRdb limited this immuneACCESS table to in-frame rearrangements with V and J called. A share of clones is missing; checked studies link under half to unresolved V genes, and the rest is unexplained. This sample comprises about 150,000 clones, around 85% of them detected only once. The ten largest clones represent about 3% of the sample. The specimen sequenced was peripheral blood. These receptors were taken from a woman in her thirties or forties with active or convalescent COVID-19.

The sample holds a few counts of this clone. The J gene is TRBJ2-7, the V gene TRBV2; D call uncertain. The CDR3 is 13 amino acids. The germline V gene encodes CDR1 SNHLY and CDR2 FYNNEI. The V gene lost 9 bases and the J gene lost 3 bases, with 15 bases spanning the gap. The CDR3 protein is CASPLPGGYEQYF. CDR3 in DNA: TGTGCCAGTCCCCTGCCGGGTGGCTACGAGCAGTACTTC.

V and J are TRBV18 and TRBJ2-2; 7 nucleotides line up with TRBD1. With 2 bases clipped from V and 3 bases from J, the junction kept 3 bases outside the gene matches. The germline CDR1 and CDR2 sequences are KGHSH and LQKENI. The CDR3 length is 15 residues. The chain's CDR3 is CASSPDRAHTGELFF. The DNA for the CDR3 is TGTGCCAGCTCACCAGACAGGGCCCACACCGGGGAGCTGTTTTTT.

The CDR3 reads CASSSTRGHTDTQYF. The DNA of the CDR3 is TGTGCCAGCAGTTCCACCAGGGGTCACACAGATACGCAGTATTTT. The chain links TRBV2 to TRBJ2-3; perhaps TRBD1 as D (6 bases). Trimming removed 5 bases at V and 2 bases at J, with 14 bases between. This CDR3 has 15 residues. The germline V gene encodes CDR1 SNHLY and CDR2 FYNNEI.

This chain links TRBV6-5 with TRBJ1-4, with TRBD1 identical over 7 bases. CDR3 length equals 15 residues. The J segment lost 0 bases and the V segment lost 6 bases, leaving 4 bases of the junction unmatched. The germline gives CDR1 MNHEY, CDR2 SVGAGI. The CDR3 here is CASRAGTATNEKLFF. CDR3 nucleotide sequence: TGTGCCAGCAGGGCCGGGACAGCAACTAATGAAAAACTGTTTTTT.

This clone was seen more than once but under ten times. The chain couples TRBV7-2 to TRBJ2-1; D might be TRBD2 (5 bases). This CDR3 comprises 10 residues. CDR1 is SGHTA and CDR2 is FQGNSA in the germline V gene. V lost 4 bases to trimming and J lost 14 bases, with 9 bases between them. CDR3 sequence reads: CASSSRGEFF. Written as DNA, the CDR3 is TGTGCCAGCAGCTCTCGGGGAGAGTTCTTC.

The chain is built from TRBV24-1 and TRBJ2-1; 10 positions match TRBD1. The length of the CDR3 is 17 residues. The germline V gene has CDR1 KGHDR and CDR2 SFDVKD. V shed 3 bases and J 3 bases; nucleotides not matched to a gene: 7. CDR3 sequence (DNA): TGTGCCACCAGTGATACTGTCCGGGACAGGGGCTACAATGAGCAGTTCTTC. This gives the protein CATSDTVRDRGYNEQFF.

V gene TRBV10-3 combines with J gene TRBJ2-7; D not resolved. Per germline, CDR1 ENHRY and CDR2 SYGVKD. Deletions cut 4 bases from V and 2 bases from J, with 12 bases between. This CDR3 is built from 14 residues. The CDR3 bases are TGTGCCATCAGTGCCACCTCGCGCACCTACGAGCAGTACTTC. This codes for CAISATSRTYEQYF.

This chain connects TRBV5-1 to TRBJ2-1; D might be TRBD2 (5 bases). The length of the CDR3 is 15 residues. Germline CDR1 reads SGHRS; CDR2 reads YFSETQ. V lost 2 bases and J 0 bases, leaving 9 bases between the germline ends. The DNA for the CDR3 is TGCGCCAGCAGCTTACTAGGCAGCTCCTACAATGAGCAGTTCTTC. It specifies CASSLLGSSYNEQFF.

The chain combines TRBV28 with TRBJ1-1; tentatively, D is TRBD1 (6 bases). CDR1 is MDHEN, CDR2 SYDVKM, per germline. The CDR3 runs to 16 residues. Trimming shortened V by 5 bases and J by 0 bases, and 16 bases separated the two germline ends. Here the CDR3 reads CASSGPRQDMNTEAFF. In DNA form, the CDR3 reads TGTGCCAGCAGTGGTCCTAGACAGGACATGAACACTGAAGCTTTCTTT.

This chain links TRBV9 with TRBJ1-1; TRBD1 might be the D (6 bases). CDR1 SGDLS and CDR2 YYNGEE come from the germline V gene. The CDR3 covers 13 residues. Trimming took off 4 bases at V and 6 bases at J, with 13 bases between the two ends. CDR3 sequence: CASSYTGTAEAFF. CDR3 nucleotide sequence: TGTGCCAGCAGCTATACAGGGACCGCTGAAGCTTTCTTT.

This rearrangement joins TRBV7-2 to TRBJ2-6; D gene unclear. The CDR3 has 15 amino acids. CDR1 SGHTA and CDR2 FQGNSA come from the germline V gene. The V gene lost 0 bases and the J gene lost 0 bases, with 3 bases spanning the gap. CDR3 in amino acids: CASSLAGSGANVLTF. DNA of the CDR3: TGTGCCAGCAGCTTAGCCGGCTCTGGGGCCAACGTCCTGACTTTC.

CDR3 loop: CASSLQGAISGYTF. The CDR3 nucleotides read TGCGCCAGCAGCTTGCAGGGGGCGATTAGTGGCTACACCTTC. The chain couples TRBV5-1 to TRBJ1-2; 8 bases are shared with TRBD1. The CDR3 consists of 14 residues. The trim removed 1 base at V and 7 bases at J, leaving 6 bases unmatched. CDR1 and CDR2 from the germline V gene are SGHRS and YFSETQ.

This clone was recorded once. CDR3 sequence reads: CASSSSENEAFF. DNA for the CDR3: TGCGCCAGCAGCTCATCTGAGAATGAAGCTTTCTTT. The chain joins TRBV5-1 to TRBJ1-1, with no clear D. Trimming shortened V by 3 bases and J by 7 bases, and 10 bases separated the two germline ends. CDR3 length equals 12 residues. From germline, CDR1 is SGHRS and CDR2 YFSETQ.

The chain joins TRBV30 to TRBJ1-2; no firm D call. The CDR3 consists of 14 residues. With 1 base removed from V and 5 bases from J, the gap between germline ends came to 14 bases. The germline gives CDR1 GTSNPN, CDR2 SVGIG (reference sequence). CDR3 protein: CAWSGEGRPYGYTF. As DNA, the CDR3 is TGTGCCTGGAGTGGGGAGGGCAGACCGTATGGCTACACCTTC.

V usage is TRBV19 and J usage is TRBJ2-3; 10 bases are shared with TRBD2. The germline CDR1 and CDR2 sequences are LNHDA and SQIVND (reference sequence). V lost 1 base to trimming and J lost 7 bases; unmatched junction nucleotides: 11. The CDR3 spans 17 residues. The CDR3 region is CASSIGGSSGGPNTQYF. In DNA form, the CDR3 reads TGTGCCAGTAGTATAGGAGGGAGTAGCGGGGGGCCAAATACGCAGTATTTT. Full variable domain (rest looked up from reference TRBV19 and TRBJ2-3): DGGITQSPKYLFRKEGQNVTLSCEQNLNHDAMYWYRQDPGQGLRLIYYSQIVNDFQKGDIAEGYSVSREKKESFPLTVTSAQKNPTAFYLCASSIGGSSGGPNTQYFGPGTRLTVL.

The chain couples TRBV5-1 to TRBJ1-4; D not certain. The CDR3 extends over 15 amino acids. Trimming pared 0 bases from V and 0 bases from J, leaving 6 bases between. The germline V gene encodes CDR1 SGHRS and CDR2 YFSETQ. This CDR3 reads CASSLGGATNEKLFF. CDR3 in DNA: TGCGCCAGCAGCTTGGGCGGGGCAACTAATGAAAAACTGTTTTTT.

This clone has at least ten counts. The J gene is TRBJ1-1, the V gene TRBV30; 7 nucleotides line up with TRBD1. This CDR3 region has 13 residues. Per germline, CDR1 GTSNPN and CDR2 SVGIG (reference sequence). The V gene end was trimmed by 2 bases and the J gene end by 7 bases; junction bases not matched to a gene: 7. The CDR3 DNA sequence: TGTGCCTGGAGTACGACAGGGAAAGGTGAAGCTTTCTTT. It translates to CAWSTTGKGEAFF.

Only one count was recorded for this clone. The rearrangement uses TRBV6-2 or TRBV6-3 and TRBJ2-7, with D possibly TRBD1 on 5 matching bases. V was pared by 0 bases and J by 6 bases, with 12 bases between. The CDR3 sequence is 14 residues long. In germline, CDR1 is MNHEY, CDR2 SVGEGT. CDR3 amino acids: CASSYSRGHGEQYF. The CDR3 DNA follows: TGTGCCAGCAGTTACTCGCGCGGACACGGCGAGCAGTACTTC.

The CDR3 DNA follows: TGCGCCAGCAAATACGGGACAGGGGGAGGATACGAGCAGTACTTC. Amino acid sequence: CASKYGTGGGYEQYF. The V gene is TRBV5-1, the J gene TRBJ2-7, with 11 bases that match TRBD1. CDR1 and CDR2 from the germline V gene are SGHRS and YFSETQ. This CDR3 comprises 15 residues. The ends lost 6 bases at V and 4 bases at J; junction bases unmatched: 9.

V usage is TRBV5-6 and J usage is TRBJ2-3; 7 nucleotides agree with TRBD2. CDR3 length equals 16 residues. Germline assignment: CDR1 SGHDT and CDR2 YYEEEE. J was trimmed by 0 bases and V by 1 base; bases with no gene match: 5. This chain's CDR3 is CASSLLLADSTDTQYF. In DNA form, the CDR3 reads TGTGCCAGCAGCTTGTTGCTAGCGGATAGCACAGATACGCAGTATTTT.

This chain joins TRBV11-2 and TRBJ1-4, with a possible D match to TRBD1 (6 bases). Looked up from germline, CDR1 is SGHAT and CDR2 is FQNNGV. V shed 4 bases and J shed 8 bases, with 11 bases lying between them. CDR3 length: 13 residues. The CDR3: CASSSLTGEKLFF. CDR3 nucleotides: TGTGCCAGCAGCTCACTAACAGGGGAAAAACTGTTTTTT.

The J gene is TRBJ1-6, the V gene TRBV28; D is possibly TRBD1 (6 bases). Trimming removed 5 bases at V and 1 base at J, with 9 bases between. This CDR3 is built from 15 residues. CDR1 and CDR2 from the germline V gene are MDHEN and SYDVKM. For the CDR3, the DNA is TGTGCCAGCAGTCAAACAGGGTCCTATAATTCACCCCTCCACTTT. This translates into CASSQTGSYNSPLHF.

V and J are TRBV11-3 and TRBJ2-3; 14 bases match TRBD2. The germline V gene encodes CDR1 SGHNT and CDR2 YENEEA. After removal of 2 bases from V and 6 bases from J, the junction contained 10 bases not matched to a gene. CDR3 size: 18 residues. The CDR3 coding sequence is TGTGCCAGCAGCTTAACCCTCGGACTAGCGGGAGGCAGGGATACGCAGTATTTT. Protein: CASSLTLGLAGGRDTQYF.

Worth noting for this clone: A junction end diverges from the germline sequence, so it may reflect a read error. This rearrangement joins TRBV29-1 to TRBJ1-1; D uncertain. This CDR3 is built from 8 residues. Germline values: CDR1 SQVTM, CDR2 ANQGSEA. Here the CDR3 reads CSVEDLRF. CDR3 nucleotide sequence: TGCAGCGTTGAAGACCTCCGTTTT.

The genes are TRBV5-1 and TRBJ1-1; D is undetermined. The ends were cut back, 7 bases at V and 2 bases at J, with 12 bases in the middle. CDR3 length equals 13 residues. Germline CDR1 reads SGHRS; CDR2 reads YFSETQ. The CDR3 region is CASAAMPNTEAFF. The CDR3 DNA sequence: TGCGCCAGCGCCGCTATGCCCAACACTGAAGCTTTCTTT.

This clone came up once. This chain links TRBV30 with TRBJ2-2, with 10 bases identical to TRBD1. Germline values: CDR1 GTSNPN, CDR2 SVGIG (reference sequence). Trimming removed 3 bases from V and 5 bases from J; junction bases left unmatched: 6. The CDR3 has 15 amino acids. Here the CDR3 reads CAWRRQGASTGELFF. The CDR3 coding sequence is TGTGCCTGGAGAAGACAGGGGGCTTCAACCGGGGAGCTGTTTTTT.

The chain uses TRBV6-2 or TRBV6-3 and TRBJ1-5; 7 positions match TRBD1. The CDR3 has 15 amino acids. The V segment lost 1 base and the J segment 7 bases; nucleotides outside the gene matches: 7. Germline CDR1 and CDR2: MNHEY and SVGEGT. CDR3 in amino acids: CASSYWGQTLQPQHF. DNA of the CDR3: TGTGCCAGCAGTTACTGGGGACAGACCTTGCAGCCCCAGCATTTT.

CDR3: CASSLGGQSQPQHF. The DNA of the CDR3 is TGCGCCAGCAGCTTGGGGGGGCAAAGTCAGCCCCAGCATTTT. This sequence joins TRBV5-1 and TRBJ1-5, with D maybe TRBD1 (6 bases). CDR1 SGHRS and CDR2 YFSETQ come from the germline V gene. Trimming took off 0 bases at V and 6 bases at J, with 10 bases between the two ends. This CDR3 is built from 14 residues.

This clone is a singleton in its sample. This chain joins TRBV3-1 (or the pseudogene TRBV3-2) and TRBJ1-2; tentatively, D is TRBD1 (5 bases). The CDR3 contains 11 residues. From germline, CDR1 is LGHDT and CDR2 YNNKEL (reference sequence). The germline V and J ends were trimmed by 4 bases and 8 bases, with 8 bases remaining between them. CDR3 in amino acids: CASSPGKGYTF. CDR3 nucleotide sequence: TGTGCCAGCAGCCCAGGGAAGGGCTACACCTTC.

This clone was detected only once. V and J are TRBV15 and TRBJ1-1, with D possibly being TRBD1 (6 bases). Germline loops: CDR1 LNHNV, CDR2 YYDKDF (reference sequence). V shed 0 bases and J shed 8 bases, with 13 bases lying between them. This CDR3 has 14 amino acids. CDR3: CATSRDPLQGEAFF. The CDR3 DNA sequence: TGTGCCACCAGCAGAGACCCCCTACAGGGAGAAGCTTTCTTT. Variable domain in full (rest from reference TRBV15 and TRBJ1-1): DAMVIQNPRYQVTQFGKPVTLSCSQTLNHNVMYWYQQKSSQAPKLLFHYYDKDFNNEADTPDNFQSRRPNTSFCFLDIRSPGLGDTAMYLCATSRDPLQGEAFFGQGTRLTVV.